The clone carrying this T cell receptor beta chain was observed a handful of times. The sample belongs to a study of T cells in Graves' hyperthyroidism and ophthalmopathy. RNA transcripts yielded amplified TCR beta CDR3 regions. The HTBI primer set drove a first-round RT-PCR of the TCR CDR3. A single record per CDR3 protein comes from TCRdb applying MiXCR to the multiplex PCR reads. The data show roughly 840,000 distinct CDR3 sequences, 38% seen once. This CDR3 spans 13 amino acids. Germline trimming cut 3 bases from V and 4 bases from J; bases unmatched to any gene: 1. The V gene's germline CDR1 is SGHRS and CDR2 YFSETQ.

Material for sequencing was blood. This rearrangement joins TRBV5-1 to TRBJ2-3; 8 nucleotides agree with TRBD2. This receptor was obtained from a man between 18 and 35 years old with Graves' hyperthyroidism. This chain's CDR3 is CASSSAGADTQYF. The CDR3 region has the DNA TGCGCCAGCAGCTCAGCGGGGGCAGATACGCAGTATTTT.